This T cell receptor (beta chain) is from a study of PD-L1 blockade in urothelial cancer. Study-wide background: Men with urothelial cancer arising in the bladder made up about 90% of the roughly 29 patients. From 0 to 3 prior chemotherapy regimens had been given to the patients.

Only in-frame clones appear in the TCRdb table, and some are missing; sequencing was by immunoSEQ multiplex PCR. This table holds 50,000 to 65,000 clones, over 70% found once. This clone appeared a few times. Its cognate antigen is unknown. CDR1 is SGDLS, CDR2 YYNGEE, per germline. Trimming pared 4 bases from V and 5 bases from J, leaving 16 bases between. CDR3 length: 14 amino acids. Study results and caveats: Below-median pretreatment blood TCR clonality was associated with improved progression-free and overall survival.

The sequence was obtained from a man aged 35 to 55 with urothelial cancer. The input for sequencing was PBMCs, taken around atezolizumab (anti-PD-L1) treatment. This rearrangement joins TRBV9 to TRBJ2-7; unclear D gene. The DNA for the CDR3 is TGTGCCAGCAGCTTTTCGGTGTCGGTCGACGAGCAGTACTTC. This encodes CASSFSVSVDEQYF.